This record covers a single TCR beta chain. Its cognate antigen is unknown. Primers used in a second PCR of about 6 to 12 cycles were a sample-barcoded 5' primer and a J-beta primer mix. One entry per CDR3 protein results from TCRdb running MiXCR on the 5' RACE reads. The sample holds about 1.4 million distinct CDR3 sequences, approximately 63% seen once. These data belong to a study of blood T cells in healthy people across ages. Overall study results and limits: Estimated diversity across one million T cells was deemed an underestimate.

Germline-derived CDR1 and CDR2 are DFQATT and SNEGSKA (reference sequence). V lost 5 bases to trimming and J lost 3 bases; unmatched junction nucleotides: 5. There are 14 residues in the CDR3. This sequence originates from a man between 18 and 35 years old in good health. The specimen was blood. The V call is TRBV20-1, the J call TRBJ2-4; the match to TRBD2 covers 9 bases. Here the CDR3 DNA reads TGCAGTGCTTCACTAGCGGGCAGCAAAAACATTCAGTACTTC. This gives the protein CSASLAGSKNIQYF.